These 13 T cell receptor beta chains were sequenced from one sample in a study of early T cells in non-severe SARS-CoV-2 infection. In TCRdb, the 5' RACE reads were re-called with MiXCR into one record per CDR3 protein. The sample holds over 100,000 distinct CDR3 sequences, roughly 14% seen once. The sample comprised whole blood. Every receptor here comes from an adult who was a healthcare worker with PCR-confirmed SARS-CoV-2 infection or an uninfected control (not recorded which).

This chain joins TRBV29-1 and TRBJ2-1; D is perhaps TRBD1 (6 bases). Germline CDR1 reads SQVTM; CDR2 reads ANQGSEA. Trimming stripped 6 bases from V and 4 bases from J, with 13 bases between. This CDR3 has 13 amino acids. This chain's CDR3 is CSVSRDIYNEQFF. As DNA, the CDR3 is TGCAGCGTGTCCCGGGACATTTACAATGAGCAGTTCTTC.

The table lists this clonotype with a few counts. The chain combines TRBV28 with TRBJ2-7, with TRBD1 matching 7 bases. Germline CDR1 MDHEN, CDR2 SYDVKM. The CDR3 spans 12 residues. CDR3 bases: TGTGCTACCGGGACAGCCCTGTACGAGCAGTACTTC. This translates into CATGTALYEQYF.

J is TRBJ1-1 and V is TRBV11-2; D perhaps matches TRBD1 (5 bases). The CDR3 spans 14 residues. CDR1 and CDR2 from the germline V gene are SGHAT and FQNNGV. V gave up 2 bases and J gave up 5 bases, with 12 bases separating them. CDR3 in amino acids: CASSLQGRGTEAFF. The CDR3 coding sequence is TGTGCCAGCAGCTTACAGGGCCGCGGTACTGAAGCTTTCTTT.

There are many counts of this clonotype. The chain has TRBV6-1 and TRBJ2-2; TRBD1 is a possible D gene (6 bases). V gave up 2 bases and J gave up 7 bases, with 8 bases separating them. This CDR3 has 13 amino acids. Per germline, CDR1 MNHNS and CDR2 SASEGT. The CDR3 nucleotides read TGTGCCAGCAGTGAAACAGGGTTCGGGGAGCTGTTTTTT. This translates into CASSETGFGELFF.

This clonotype was detected a few times. The J gene is TRBJ2-1, the V gene TRBV9; D is perhaps TRBD2 (5 bases). Per the germline V gene, CDR1 is SGDLS and CDR2 is YYNGEE. The V end was cut by 4 bases, the J end by 5 bases, with 19 bases between. The CDR3 is 16 amino acids. The CDR3 region is CASSPPLAGGHNEQFF. The CDR3, as DNA: TGTGCCAGCAGCCCACCTCTAGCTGGCGGACACAATGAGCAGTTCTTC.

This clonotype was counted between two and nine times. The V and J genes are TRBV29-1 and TRBJ1-5; D unclear. The CDR3 runs to 14 residues. CDR1 SQVTM and CDR2 ANQGSEA come from the germline V gene. V lost 5 bases and J lost 5, with 16 bases in between. This chain's CDR3 is CSVLSANPDQPQHF. CDR3 coding DNA: TGCAGCGTTTTGAGTGCCAACCCTGATCAGCCCCAGCATTTT.

This rearrangement joins TRBV28 to TRBJ2-7; weak D call: TRBD1 (5 bases). The CDR3 runs to 14 residues. V lost 6 bases and J lost 7, with 19 bases in between. Germline loops: CDR1 MDHEN, CDR2 SYDVKM. This chain's CDR3 is CASSSGRGAREQYF. The CDR3, as DNA: TGTGCCAGCAGCTCCGGGCGTGGGGCAAGGGAGCAGTACTTC.

This rearrangement joins TRBV12-3 or TRBV12-4 to TRBJ2-5, with D perhaps TRBD2 (6 bases). The V gene lost 8 bases and the J gene lost 5 bases, with 15 bases spanning the gap. The CDR3 has 13 amino acids. CDR3 sequence reads: CASAGPDFETQYF. Here the CDR3 DNA reads TGTGCCAGCGCGGGACCCGACTTCGAGACCCAGTACTTC.

The V and J genes are TRBV27 and TRBJ2-4; 8 positions agree with TRBD1. Germline V gene lookup returns CDR1 MNHEY and CDR2 SMNVEV (reference sequence). V was clipped by 11 bases and J by 9 bases; unmatched bases: 15. The CDR3 totals 14 residues. CDR3: CAAARQGTLTIQYF. Written as DNA, the CDR3 is TGTGCCGCGGCCAGACAGGGGACGTTGACCATTCAGTACTTC.

In this sample, this clonotype turned up many times. This rearrangement joins TRBV29-1 to TRBJ2-1; tentatively, D is TRBD1 or TRBD2 (5 bases each). The germline gives CDR1 SQVTM, CDR2 ANQGSEA. Trimming stripped 6 bases from V and 2 bases from J, with 11 bases between. This CDR3 is built from 13 residues. Written as DNA, the CDR3 is TGCAGCGTGGCGGGCAGGGCCTACAATGAGCAGTTCTTC. Translating it yields CSVAGRAYNEQFF.

This clonotype was recorded a few times. The gene calls are TRBV30 and TRBJ2-7, with a possible D match to TRBD1 (6 bases). Germline V lookup: CDR1 GTSNPN, CDR2 SVGIG (reference sequence). The CDR3 length is 14 residues. V was clipped by 2 bases and J by 2 bases, with 13 bases between them. CDR3 in DNA: TGTGCCTGGAGTTTGGCAGGGGCCCCCTACGAGCAGTACTTC. Residues: CAWSLAGAPYEQYF.

This clonotype was seen more than once but under ten times. This chain links TRBV6-2 or TRBV6-3 with TRBJ2-1; TRBD1 or TRBD2 may be the D gene (6 bases each). Between the trimmed V and J ends, which lost 2 bases and 8 bases, there was a span of 10 bases. The CDR3 spans 13 residues. Germline CDR1 is MNHEY and CDR2 is SVGEGT. CDR3: CASSYLGGDEQFF. In DNA form, the CDR3 reads TGTGCCAGCAGTTACCTGGGGGGCGATGAGCAGTTCTTC.

This clonotype was found a few times. The rearrangement uses TRBV6-2 or TRBV6-3 and TRBJ2-1; tentatively, D is TRBD2 (6 bases). CDR1 and CDR2 (germline): MNHEY, SVGEGT. This CDR3 comprises 14 residues. V was cut by 3 bases and J by 4 bases, with 10 bases left in between. CDR3 in DNA: TGTGCCAGCAGTTATACTAGCAGATACAATGAGCAGTTCTTC. Its protein product is CASSYTSRYNEQFF.